A single sample gave rise to the 18 T cell receptor beta chains below, sequenced in a study of shared clonotypes between healthy human individuals. Sequencing used immunoSEQ multiplex PCR; TCRdb keeps in-frame clones, though not all of them. The sample includes roughly 700,000 clones, about 74% of them seen just once. Sequencing used memory CD4+ T cells sorted from blood. As for subset: CD45RA-negative fraction. The source is a woman in her thirties in good health.

The rearrangement links TRBV11-2 to TRBJ2-5; 7 bases map to TRBD1. The junction had 17 bases not matched to a gene; V was cut back by 5 bases and J by 5 bases. From germline, CDR1 is SGHAT and CDR2 FQNNGV. CDR3 length: 17 amino acids. CDR3: CASSPRGLTGDRETQYF. CDR3 in DNA: TGTGCCAGCAGCCCAAGGGGGCTTACAGGGGATAGGGAGACCCAGTACTTC.

The rearrangement uses TRBV19 and TRBJ2-3; 9 bases align to TRBD2. CDR1 is LNHDA, CDR2 SQIVND, per germline (reference sequence). The ends lost 0 bases at V and 4 bases at J; junction bases unmatched: 5. This CDR3 has 16 residues. The CDR3 bases are TGTGCCAGTAGTATAGATGGCGGGAGGGTTCCAGATACGCAGTATTTT. This codes for CASSIDGGRVPDTQYF.

J is TRBJ1-5 and V is TRBV7-2; D is uncertain. The CDR3 runs to 15 residues. The V gene lost 1 base and the J gene lost 1 base, with 8 bases spanning the gap. Germline-derived CDR1 and CDR2 are SGHTA and FQGNSA. The CDR3 is CASSLVYGSNQPQHF. In nucleotides, the CDR3 is TGTGCCAGCAGCTTAGTGTACGGGAGCAATCAGCCCCAGCATTTT.

This sequence joins TRBV2 and TRBJ2-1; TRBD2 matches 8 bases. CDR3 length: 13 amino acids. V was pared by 6 bases and J by 8 bases, with 6 bases of the junction left unmatched. Germline V gene data show CDR1 as SNHLY and CDR2 as FYNNEI. DNA for the CDR3: TGTGCCAGCAGGTCGGGAGGGTTCGATGAGCAGTTCTTC. Its protein product is CASRSGGFDEQFF.

The genes are TRBV14 and TRBJ2-1; TRBD1 is a possible D gene (6 bases). V lost 3 bases to trimming and J lost 4 bases, with 10 bases between them. Looked up from germline, CDR1 is SGHDN and CDR2 is FVKESK. The length of the CDR3 is 14 residues. Here the CDR3 reads CASSHPGQYNEQFF. CDR3 coding DNA: TGTGCCAGCAGCCACCCCGGACAGTACAATGAGCAGTTCTTC.

V usage is TRBV6-6 and J usage is TRBJ1-5; no clear D gene. CDR1 and CDR2 from the germline V gene are MNHNY and SVGAGI (reference sequence). The CDR3 has 13 residues. V lost 7 bases, J lost 7 bases, and 14 bases lay in between. CDR3 sequence: CASMRSSGQPQHF. The CDR3, as DNA: TGTGCCAGCATGCGGTCCTCTGGGCAGCCCCAGCATTTT.

The chain joins TRBV28 to TRBJ2-7, with a possible D match to TRBD2 (6 bases). Trimming cost V 2 bases and J 1 base, with 15 bases left between them. The CDR3 totals 16 residues. Germline V gene lookup returns CDR1 MDHEN and CDR2 SYDVKM. CDR3 coding DNA: TGTGCCAGCAGTTTACGAGGCGTGGGGAGGTCCTACGAGCAGTACTTC. Encoded protein: CASSLRGVGRSYEQYF.

This clone was seen a single time. This chain joins TRBV5-4 and TRBJ2-3; D call uncertain. CDR1 and CDR2 (germline): SGHNT, YYREEE (reference sequence). The CDR3 loop spans 13 amino acids. With 6 bases removed from V and 1 base from J, the gap between germline ends came to 9 bases. CDR3 in amino acids: CASTNYGTDTQYF. DNA of the CDR3: TGTGCCAGCACCAACTACGGCACAGATACGCAGTATTTT.

This clone was seen a few times. The chain links TRBV19 to TRBJ2-2; TRBD2 matches 11 bases. Germline trimming cut 5 bases from V and 8 bases from J; bases unmatched to any gene: 16. This CDR3 has 18 residues. Germline V CDR1 and CDR2: LNHDA, SQIVND (reference sequence). The DNA for the CDR3 is TGTGCCAGTAGTCCCAGACTTAGCGGGAGGGCCAGGACGGGGGAGCTGTTTTTT. This translates into CASSPRLSGRARTGELFF.

As for this clone: At the DNA level, this CDR3 is encoded by other sequences in the same sample as well. The chain recombines TRBV28 with TRBJ2-1, with TRBD2 matching over 9 bases. Germline V lookup: CDR1 MDHEN, CDR2 SYDVKM. The CDR3 has 15 residues. V lost 5 bases, J lost 4 bases, and 6 bases stayed unmatched. As DNA, the CDR3 is TGTGCCAGCAGTCTTAGCGGGAGTGGGTACAATGAGCAGTTCTTC. This gives the protein CASSLSGSGYNEQFF. Full variable domain (remainder filled in from reference TRBV28 and TRBJ2-1): DVKVTQSSRYLVKRTGEKVFLECVQDMDHENMFWYRQDPGLGLRLIYFSYDVKMKEKGDIPEGYSVSREKKERFSLILESASTNQTSMYLCASSLSGSGYNEQFFGPGTRLTVL.

Only a few counts were recorded for this clone. One junction end does not reproduce the germline sequence, and a read error may be involved. J is TRBJ1-1 and V is TRBV28; 8 bases match TRBD1. There are 15 residues in the CDR3. Germline V gene data show CDR1 as MDHEN and CDR2 as SYDVKM. For the CDR3, the DNA is TGTGCCAGCAGCTTATACTCCAGGGGGCAGGGTGAAGCTTTCTTT. Translating gives CASSLYSRGQGEAFF.

The chain carries TRBV28 and TRBJ1-5; 11 nucleotides match TRBD1. Germline values: CDR1 MDHEN, CDR2 SYDVKM. The CDR3 is 19 amino acids. With 4 bases clipped from V and 6 bases from J, the junction kept 17 bases outside the gene matches. The CDR3: CASSSTHGQGALPSQPQHF. The CDR3 coding sequence is TGTGCCAGCAGTTCGACGCACGGACAGGGGGCGCTTCCGAGTCAGCCCCAGCATTTT.

This chain connects TRBV2 to TRBJ2-2; D remains unclear. The germline gives CDR1 SNHLY, CDR2 FYNNEI. The CDR3 has 17 residues. Trimming took off 6 bases at V and 2 bases at J, with 19 bases between the two ends. DNA for the CDR3: TGTGCCAGCAGATCCAGAAGTCCCTTAACAAACACCGGGGAGCTGTTTTTT. As protein: CASRSRSPLTNTGELFF.

The chain recombines TRBV28 with TRBJ2-3; 13 nucleotides match TRBD2. This CDR3 is 15 amino acids long. CDR1 and CDR2 (germline): MDHEN, SYDVKM. V lost 7 bases to trimming and J lost 5 bases; unmatched junction nucleotides: 6. The CDR3 DNA reads as TGTGCCAGCATAGGACTAGCGGGAGTTGGAGATACGCAGTATTTT. Translated, it gives CASIGLAGVGDTQYF.

This clone appeared a single time. The chain has TRBV7-8 and TRBJ2-7; perhaps TRBD2 as D (6 bases). Germline CDR1 SGHVS, CDR2 FQNEAQ. The CDR3 is made up of 14 amino acids. V gave up 5 bases and J gave up 6 bases, with 17 bases separating them. The CDR3 coding sequence is TGTGCCAGCAGCCTGGGACTCCCCGGAAGCGAGCAGTACTTC. It is translated as CASSLGLPGSEQYF.

The chain links TRBV6-5 to TRBJ2-3; a weak D match, TRBD2 (6 bases). The CDR3 loop spans 14 amino acids. From germline, CDR1 is MNHEY and CDR2 SVGAGI. Trimming shortened V by 6 bases and J by 4 bases, and 14 bases separated the two germline ends. The CDR3 DNA follows: TGTGCCAGCAGGCGGGATTTTAGCTCAGATACGCAGTATTTT. Translation: CASRRDFSSDTQYF.

The CDR3 DNA is TGCGCCAGCAGCTTGCCCCTTCCGGGAGATACGCAGTATTTT. Translated, it gives CASSLPLPGDTQYF. The chain couples TRBV5-1 to TRBJ2-3, with D hard to call. The germline gives CDR1 SGHRS, CDR2 YFSETQ. This CDR3 region has 14 residues. Trimming took off 1 base at V and 5 bases at J, with 11 bases between the two ends. The complete variable domain, with remaining parts taken from reference TRBV5-1 and TRBJ2-3, reads KAGVTQTPRYLIKTRGQQVTLSCSPISGHRSVSWYQQTPGQGLQFLFEYFSETQRNKGNFPGRFSGRQFSNSRSEMNVSTLELGDSALYLCASSLPLPGDTQYFGPGTRLTVL.

CDR3 sequence: CASSRPGQGISGANVLTF. The CDR3 nucleotides read TGTGCCAGCAGCCGACCGGGACAGGGAATTTCTGGGGCCAACGTCCTGACTTTC. The chain has TRBV5-4 and TRBJ2-6, with TRBD1 matching 9 bases. The CDR3 has 18 residues. V trimming: 4 bases; J trimming: 1 base; junction bases outside the gene matches: 9. Germline V gives CDR1 SGHNT, CDR2 YYREEE (reference sequence).